The 24 T cell receptor beta chains below were found in one sample sequenced in a study of blood T cells in healthy people across ages. Sample-barcoded 5' priming and a J-beta primer mix drove a second PCR of about 7 to 12 cycles. TCRdb redid the calling of the 5' RACE reads with MiXCR, one entry per CDR3 protein. The profile covers hundreds of thousands of distinct CDR3 sequences, with 55% to 70% appearing a single time and approximately 23% taken by the ten largest. Sequences were obtained from blood. All receptors come from a young man in good health.

The V call is TRBV20-1, the J call TRBJ2-5; D unclear. Trimming cost V 6 bases and J 2 bases, with 13 bases left between them. Germline-derived CDR1 and CDR2 are DFQATT and SNEGSKA (reference sequence). The CDR3 has 13 residues. The CDR3 nucleotides read TGCAGTGCCCTTTGGAGTGCGCAAGAGACCCAGTACTTC. Translation: CSALWSAQETQYF.

The V and J genes are TRBV20-1 and TRBJ2-7; the D is unclear. The CDR3 covers 12 residues. Germline lookup yields CDR1 DFQATT and CDR2 SNEGSKA (reference sequence). The V end was cut by 6 bases, the J end by 2 bases, with 11 bases between. CDR3 nucleotide sequence: TGCAGTGCGCAGCCAGAAGCCTACGAGCAGTACTTC. Translating gives CSAQPEAYEQYF.

The gene calls are TRBV20-1 and TRBJ2-1, with no clear D. V dropped 5 bases and J dropped 6 bases, with 8 bases sitting between them. CDR3 length: 11 amino acids. Germline CDR1 DFQATT, CDR2 SNEGSKA (reference sequence). Here the CDR3 DNA reads TGCAGTGCTCCACGATTCAATGAGCAGTTCTTC. Encoded protein: CSAPRFNEQFF.

This clonotype showed up just a few times. The V call is TRBV6-2 or TRBV6-3, the J call TRBJ1-2, with a possible D match to TRBD1 (5 bases). The V end was cut by 2 bases, the J end by 0 bases, with 10 bases between. The CDR3 loop spans 15 amino acids. Germline values: CDR1 MNHEY, CDR2 SVGEGT. The CDR3, as DNA: TGTGCCAGCAGTTACACCAGAGGGGCTAACTATGGCTACACCTTC. Protein product: CASSYTRGANYGYTF.

V is TRBV9 and J is TRBJ2-7; no definite D call. Trimming pared 0 bases from V and 7 bases from J, leaving 11 bases between. Germline assignment: CDR1 SGDLS and CDR2 YYNGEE. CDR3 length: 13 amino acids. CDR3 amino acids: CASSVGPGREQYF. The CDR3 DNA reads TGTGCCAGCAGCGTAGGTCCTGGACGGGAGCAGTACTTC. Complete variable domain (other parts from reference TRBV9 and TRBJ2-7): DSGVTQTPKHLITATGQRVTLRCSPRSGDLSVYWYQQSLDQGLQFLIQYYNGEERAKGNILERFSAQQFPDLHSELNLSSLELGDSALYFCASSVGPGREQYFGPGTRLTVT.

V is TRBV20-1 and J is TRBJ2-1, with 14 positions matching TRBD2. The J segment lost 8 bases and the V segment lost 6 bases, leaving 6 bases of the junction unmatched. Germline V gene sequence: CDR1 DFQATT, CDR2 SNEGSKA (reference sequence). There are 14 residues in the CDR3. CDR3 sequence reads: CSAIGTSGSYEQFF. The CDR3 DNA reads as TGCAGTGCAATCGGGACTAGCGGGAGCTATGAGCAGTTCTTC.

This clonotype was seen more than once but under ten times. This chain links TRBV7-8 with TRBJ1-6, with 7 bases identical to TRBD1. The germline gives CDR1 SGHVS, CDR2 FQNEAQ. With 2 bases clipped from V and 7 bases from J, the junction kept 11 bases outside the gene matches. CDR3 length: 17 amino acids. The CDR3 sequence: CASSLNPGTAFNSPLHF. The CDR3 DNA reads TGTGCCAGCAGCTTAAACCCCGGGACAGCCTTCAATTCACCCCTCCACTTT.

This sequence joins TRBV12-3 or TRBV12-4 and TRBJ2-3; D ambiguous. Trimming left V 0 bases short and J 3 bases short, with 7 bases between. This CDR3 region has 14 residues. Here the CDR3 reads CASSLAPVTDTQYF. The CDR3 region has the DNA TGTGCCAGCAGTTTAGCCCCAGTAACAGATACGCAGTATTTT.

This clonotype was detected a few times. This chain uses TRBV5-1 with TRBJ2-4; D is possibly TRBD2 (5 bases). CDR1 and CDR2 (germline): SGHRS, YFSETQ. The CDR3 has 15 residues. Trimming pared 2 bases from V and 13 bases from J, leaving 22 bases between. The DNA of the CDR3 is TGCGCCAGCAGCTTTGGCAGCGTACCCTCTGGGGAGCAGTACTTC. Its protein is CASSFGSVPSGEQYF.

In its sample, this clonotype was seen a few times. The V and J genes are TRBV3-1 and TRBJ1-2, with a possible D match to TRBD1 (6 bases). Germline V gene data show CDR1 as LGHDT and CDR2 as YNNKEL (reference sequence). This CDR3 region has 13 residues. Trimming took off 1 base at V and 6 bases at J, with 9 bases between the two ends. DNA of the CDR3: TGTGCCAGCAGCCAAGGACAGGCCAATGGCTACACCTTC. It yields the protein CASSQGQANGYTF.

The genes are TRBV28 and TRBJ2-1; 8 bases fit TRBD2. CDR3 length: 15 amino acids. V was pared by 3 bases and J by 8 bases, with 9 bases of the junction left unmatched. Germline V lookup: CDR1 MDHEN, CDR2 SYDVKM. The CDR3 sequence is CASSFEGTRDHEQFF. In nucleotides, the CDR3 is TGTGCCAGCAGTTTTGAAGGGACTAGAGATCATGAGCAGTTCTTC.

A few counts support this clonotype. The gene calls are TRBV7-2 and TRBJ2-5; 10 nucleotides align to TRBD2. The CDR3 runs 16 residues. Per the germline V gene, CDR1 is SGHTA and CDR2 is FQGNSA. The V segment lost 2 bases and the J segment 11 bases; nucleotides outside the gene matches: 14. The CDR3 DNA reads TGTGCCAGCAGCTTACCAGCGGGAGGGCCCTTTATGGAGCAGTACTTC. Its translation: CASSLPAGGPFMEQYF.

This chain connects TRBV21-1 to TRBJ1-2; the table names TRBD1, a call not compared with the DNA. TRBV21-1 is described as a pseudogene. This CDR3 has 15 amino acids. The CDR3 spells CASSAGQDPPHGYTF. The CDR3 DNA reads TGTGCCAGCAGCGCCGGACAGGATCCCCCCCATGGCTACACCTTC.

The rearrangement uses TRBV6-1 and TRBJ2-1; TRBD1 or TRBD2 may be the D gene (5 bases each). V dropped 7 bases and J dropped 5 bases, with 18 bases sitting between them. Looked up from germline, CDR1 is MNHNS and CDR2 is SASEGT. This CDR3 has 15 residues. The CDR3 region is CASTREYLGDNEQFF. CDR3 in DNA: TGTGCCAGCACCAGGGAGTATTTAGGCGACAATGAGCAGTTCTTC.

V gene TRBV6-4 combines with J gene TRBJ1-1; no definite D call. Trimming took off 2 bases at V and 2 bases at J, with 6 bases between the two ends. CDR1 and CDR2 (germline): MRHNA, SNTAGT. The CDR3 extends over 13 amino acids. The DNA of the CDR3 is TGTGCCAGCAGTGACAGGGCAAACACTGAAGCTTTCTTT. It translates to CASSDRANTEAFF.

This chain joins TRBV20-1 and TRBJ2-7; D perhaps matches TRBD1 (5 bases). Trimming stripped 3 bases from V and 3 bases from J, with 12 bases between. The CDR3 contains 13 residues. Germline CDR1 reads DFQATT; CDR2 reads SNEGSKA (reference sequence). The CDR3 nucleotides read TGCAGTGCTAGCTCCCCCCAGGGCTACGAGCAGTACTTC. Its translation is CSASSPQGYEQYF.

This clonotype was seen a few times. V and J are TRBV7-6 and TRBJ2-5, with D possibly being TRBD2 (6 bases). CDR1 SGHVS and CDR2 FNYEAQ come from the germline V gene. The V gene lost 5 bases and the J gene lost 4 bases, with 14 bases spanning the gap. The CDR3 spans 14 residues. The CDR3 sequence: CASSPDLGGETQYF. Here the CDR3 DNA reads TGTGCCAGCAGCCCAGATTTGGGGGGAGAGACCCAGTACTTC.

This clonotype has ten or more counts. The chain uses TRBV10-3 and TRBJ2-7; unclear D gene. The CDR3 covers 13 residues. Germline values: CDR1 ENHRY, CDR2 SYGVKD. Deletions cut 4 bases from V and 3 bases from J, with 10 bases between. The CDR3 spells CAISGGLDYEQYF. The CDR3 region has the DNA TGTGCCATCAGTGGGGGTCTGGACTACGAGCAGTACTTC.

The chain joins TRBV20-1 to TRBJ2-1; 10 nucleotides line up with TRBD2. Germline V gives CDR1 DFQATT, CDR2 SNEGSKA (reference sequence). This CDR3 is 15 amino acids long. The J segment lost 2 bases and the V segment lost 6 bases, leaving 7 bases of the junction unmatched. CDR3 nucleotide sequence: TGCAGTGCGGTGAACAGCGGGGGGGCCTACAATGAGCAGTTCTTC. As protein: CSAVNSGGAYNEQFF.

The CDR3 DNA follows: TGTGCCAGCAGTTACTGGCAATCGCCCCTCCACTTT. Residues: CASSYWQSPLHF. This rearrangement joins TRBV6-6 to TRBJ1-6; D call uncertain. This CDR3 is built from 12 residues. Trimming took off 1 base at V and 13 bases at J, with 8 bases between the two ends. CDR1 and CDR2 from the germline V gene are MNHNY and SVGAGI (reference sequence).

This rearrangement joins TRBV7-9 to TRBJ2-4, with TRBD1 as a possible D gene (6 bases). The J call may not be correct, given that the DNA end is closer to TRBJ2-7. Germline CDR1 and CDR2: SEHNR and FQNEAQ (reference sequence). This CDR3 is built from 14 residues. In DNA form, the CDR3 reads TGTGCCAGTCTCCCACCGGGACATCACTACGAGCAGTACTTC. This gives the protein CASLPPGHHYEQYF.

The V call is TRBV20-1, the J call TRBJ2-4, with 7 bases fitting TRBD2. TRBJ2-7 matches the DNA end more closely, so the J call is doubtful. This CDR3 contains 15 residues. The V gene's germline CDR1 is DFQATT and CDR2 SNEGSKA (reference sequence). The CDR3 DNA reads as TGCAGTGCTAGAGATCCAGCGGGGTACTCCTACGAGCAGTACTTC. Protein: CSARDPAGYSYEQYF.

For the CDR3, the DNA is TGTGCCAGCAGCCTAGTGAGCGGAGGCAATTACAATGAGCAGTTCTTC. As protein: CASSLVSGGNYNEQFF. V usage is TRBV7-2 and J usage is TRBJ2-1; a possible D gene is TRBD2 (5 bases). Germline CDR1 SGHTA, CDR2 FQGNSA. The CDR3 runs to 16 residues. V gave up 5 bases and J gave up 4 bases, with 18 bases separating them.

This rearrangement joins TRBV7-2 to TRBJ2-1, with D perhaps TRBD1 or TRBD2 (7 bases each). Germline V gene sequence: CDR1 SGHTA, CDR2 FQGNSA. The V and J ends lost 4 bases and 1 base respectively, with 23 bases between them. This CDR3 region has 19 residues. This CDR3 is CASSSGQPGLTYSYNEQFF. The CDR3 coding sequence is TGTGCCAGCAGCTCGGGACAGCCGGGACTAACCTATTCCTACAATGAGCAGTTCTTC.